This T cell receptor beta chain appears in the sequencing data of a study of blood T cell repertoires in COVID-19. The ends were cut back, 3 bases at V and 2 bases at J, with 13 bases in the middle. This CDR3 is 16 amino acids long. Germline V gene sequence: CDR1 PRHDT, CDR2 FYEKMQ (reference sequence). Here immunoSEQ multiplex PCR was the method, and the copy in TCRdb shows in-frame clones only, minus some. The profile covers 300,000 to 400,000 clones, with around 86% appearing a single time and approximately 4% taken by the ten largest. The clonotype comes from a middle-aged woman with acute COVID-19. This chain joins TRBV13 and TRBJ2-2, with D unresolved. Sequenced material: PBMCs or T cells enriched from blood (not recorded which). CDR3 region: CASSFRPLVNTGELFF. CDR3 bases: TGTGCCAGCAGCTTTCGTCCCCTAGTAAACACCGGGGAGCTGTTTTTT.